The rows below give T cell receptor beta chains drawn from one sample of a study of beta chain features in type 1 diabetes. Sequencing was performed with immunoSEQ multiplex PCR; in TCRdb, only in-frame clones are kept and a portion is missing. The data contain around 710,000 clones, around 12% of them singletons. Sample: naive CD4+ T cells from blood. The receptors were sampled from a man between 25 and 39 years old with type 1 diabetes. The CDR3 runs from the conserved cysteine through the conserved F or W. A D gene is named only where the DNA matches it firmly. Part of the rows lack a size; the others show once, few, many or a class for expanded clones.

clone_size	d_call	v_call	j_call	cdr3_aa	cdr3_nt
-	-	TRBV7-9	TRBJ2-7	CASSLGRLSSYEQYF	TGTGCCAGCAGCTTGGGACGCCTGAGCTCCTACGAGCAGTACTTC
few	TRBD1	TRBV14	TRBJ1-4	CASSPRQGAGEKLFF	TGTGCCAGCAGCCCCCGACAGGGGGCAGGTGAAAAACTGTTTTTT
-	-	TRBV6-5	TRBJ1-2	CASSPGPYGYTF	TGTGCCAGCAGCCCCGGTCCCTATGGCTACACCTTC
few	TRBD1	TRBV30	TRBJ1-5	CAWSKGTAGRQPQHF	TGTGCCTGGAGTAAGGGGACAGCGGGGCGGCAGCCCCAGCATTTT
few	-	TRBV30	TRBJ2-3	CAWDTGTTQYF	TGTGCCTGGGATACAGGGACTACGCAGTATTTT
-	TRBD2	TRBV9	TRBJ2-3	CASSVELAGGTDTQYF	TGTGCCAGCAGCGTAGAACTAGCGGGGGGCACAGATACGCAGTATTTT
-	-	TRBV10-3	TRBJ1-6	CAIRATTGSYNSPLHF	TGTGCCATCAGGGCAACTACAGGGTCCTATAATTCACCCCTCCACTTT
few	-	TRBV19	TRBJ2-3	CASNNRGPTDTQYF	TGTGCCAGTAATAATCGGGGGCCTACAGATACGCAGTATTTT
-	TRBD1	TRBV4-3	TRBJ2-2	CASSQWTGTATGELFF	TGCGCCAGCAGCCAATGGACAGGGACCGCCACCGGGGAGCTGTTTTTT
-	TRBD1	TRBV5-4	TRBJ1-6	CASSLTGGAYNSPLHF	TGTGCCAGCAGCTTAACAGGGGGCGCCTATAATTCACCCCTCCACTTT
-	TRBD1	TRBV9	TRBJ2-3	CASSVRDRGTDTQYF	TGTGCCAGCAGCGTTAGGGACAGGGGCACAGATACGCAGTATTTT
-	-	TRBV9	TRBJ2-3	CASSAVDGHGDTQYF	TGTGCCAGCAGCGCCGTCGACGGCCACGGAGATACGCAGTATTTT
few	-	TRBV18	TRBJ1-1	CASSPAGTEAFF	TGTGCCAGCTCACCAGCGGGGACTGAAGCTTTCTTT
-	TRBD1	TRBV7-2	TRBJ2-3	CASSMTGLATDTQYF	TGTGCCAGCAGCATGACAGGGCTGGCCACAGATACGCAGTATTTT
few	-	TRBV2	TRBJ1-3	CASLHSGNTIYF	TGTGCCAGCCTGCACTCTGGAAACACCATATATTTT
-	TRBD1	TRBV14	TRBJ2-2	CASSQPRTGRRGELFF	TGTGCCAGCAGCCAACCCAGGACAGGGAGGCGCGGGGAGCTGTTTTTT
few	-	TRBV18	TRBJ1-1	CASSSRGLPEAFF	TGTGCCAGCTCTTCAAGGGGTTTGCCTGAAGCTTTCTTT
-	TRBD2	TRBV6-5	TRBJ2-3	CATTSGVSTDTQYF	TGTGCCACAACTAGCGGGGTTAGCACAGATACGCAGTATTTT
few	-	TRBV25-1	TRBJ2-7	CASSADWGLPYEQYF	TGTGCCAGCAGTGCGGATTGGGGACTCCCCTACGAGCAGTACTTC
-	-	TRBV7-2	TRBJ1-6	CASSPALGGSPLHF	TGTGCCAGCAGCCCTGCATTGGGGGGTTCACCCCTCCACTTT
few	-	TRBV5-1	TRBJ1-6	CASSPRDTYNSPLHF	TGCGCCAGCAGCCCCCGGGACACCTATAATTCACCCCTCCACTTT
few	-	TRBV4-3	TRBJ1-3	CASSQVSGSGNTIYF	TGCGCCAGCAGCCAAGTATCAGGGTCGGGAAACACCATATATTTT
-	-	TRBV28	TRBJ2-1	CASSAGDNGGTEQFF	TGTGCCAGCAGCGCGGGGGACAACGGGGGTACTGAGCAGTTCTTC
few	-	TRBV18	TRBJ2-1	CASSPPRNEQFF	TGTGCCAGCTCACCACCGAGGAATGAGCAGTTCTTC
few	-	TRBV28	TRBJ2-2	CASSSRGSYTGELFF	TGTGCCAGCAGTTCTCGGGGGAGCTACACCGGGGAGCTGTTTTTT
-	TRBD1	TRBV25-1	TRBJ1-1	CASSELGTGMNTEAFF	TGTGCCAGCAGTGAATTGGGGACAGGGATGAACACTGAAGCTTTCTTT
-	TRBD2	TRBV11-3	TRBJ2-3	CASSFGTSGTDTQYF	TGTGCCAGCAGCTTTGGGACTAGCGGCACAGATACGCAGTATTTT
-	-	TRBV19	TRBJ1-1	CASSTRATEAFF	TGTGCCAGTAGTACCAGGGCCACTGAAGCTTTCTTT
few	-	TRBV13	TRBJ2-5	CASSTRETQYF	TGTGCCAGCAGCACACGGGAGACCCAGTACTTC
few	-	TRBV2	TRBJ2-7	CASRGLTDEQYF	TGTGCCAGCAGGGGCCTCACGGACGAGCAGTACTTC
-	TRBD1	TRBV7-2	TRBJ2-5	CASSFRGQETQYF	TGTGCCAGCAGCTTCAGGGGGCAAGAGACCCAGTACTTC
few	TRBD2	TRBV7-9	TRBJ2-7	CASSLNLAGAYEQYF	TGTGCCAGCAGCTTAAACCTAGCGGGGGCCTACGAGCAGTACTTC
-	-	TRBV6-1	TRBJ2-1	CASSELASQFF	TGTGCCAGCAGTGAACTGGCCTCGCAGTTCTTC
few	-	TRBV27	TRBJ2-2	CASSPVGGGELFF	TGTGCCAGCAGTCCCGTTGGGGGCGGGGAGCTGTTTTTT
-	-	TRBV7-9	TRBJ2-5	CASRGETQYF	TGTGCCAGCAGGGGAGAGACCCAGTACTTC
few	-	TRBV7-6	TRBJ1-2	CASSPEEGYGYTF	TGTGCCAGCAGCCCAGAAGAGGGATATGGCTACACCTTC
-	-	TRBV14	TRBJ2-3	CASSLGATDTQYF	TGTGCCAGCAGCCTAGGGGCGACAGATACGCAGTATTTT
-	TRBD1	TRBV15	TRBJ1-4	CATSLRQGLPHEKLFF	TGTGCCACCAGCTTACGACAGGGGCTCCCGCATGAAAAACTGTTTTTT
few	TRBD1	TRBV5-6	TRBJ1-2	CASRPPGQGKYGYTF	TGTGCCAGCAGACCGCCGGGACAGGGGAAGTATGGCTACACCTTC
few	TRBD1	TRBV4-3	TRBJ2-6	CASSQVYPRGSGANVLTF	TGCGCCAGCAGCCAAGTATACCCCAGGGGGTCTGGGGCCAACGTCCTGACTTTC
-	TRBD1	TRBV7-2	TRBJ2-2	CASSKQGPNTGELFF	TGTGCCAGCAGCAAACAGGGGCCGAACACCGGGGAGCTGTTTTTT